The present T cell receptor (beta chain) was sequenced within a study of blood T cell repertoires in COVID-19. Looked up from germline, CDR1 is SGHAT and CDR2 is FQNNGV. Trimming took 4 bases from V and 4 from J; bases not matched to a gene: 6. This CDR3 comprises 16 residues. Libraries were prepared by immunoSEQ multiplex PCR; TCRdb keeps only in-frame clonotypes and omits some of them. This table holds fewer than 200,000 clones, about 89% found once. The V gene is TRBV11-2, the J gene TRBJ2-4; TRBD1 agrees at 11 bases. The receptor's source is a man aged 18 to 29 who had recovered from COVID-19. The sequenced material came from peripheral blood. The CDR3 is CASSSLWDRGKNIQYF. Here the CDR3 DNA reads TGTGCCAGCAGCTCGCTTTGGGACAGGGGGAAAAACATTCAGTACTTC.